A selection of T cell receptor beta chains follows, all from one sample in a study of T cells in narcolepsy. Assay used: immunoSEQ multiplex PCR; TCRdb lists only in-frame clones, some missing. The sample yields fewer than 25,000 clones, approximately 80% seen once. The sequenced sample was memory (CD45RA-) CD4+ T cells from blood. The receptors originated from a human donor in good health. Each CDR3 is given without its conserved first and last residue.

>TRBV6-5|TRBJ1-6
ASRDSRNSPLH
>TRBV19|TRBJ1-2
ASSPTGEGGYT
>TRBV21-1|TRBJ1-1
ASSPVLFRRTVGEAF
>TRBV11-3|TRBJ2-7
ASSSSDSSYEQY
>TRBV7-9|TRBJ2-5
ASSLSAGTVQETQY
>TRBV29-1|TRBJ2-5
SVDSGTQETQY
>TRBV11-3|TRBJ2-1
ASSLHGSLEF
>TRBV6-5|TRBJ2-5
ASRLAGGKSETQY
>TRBV7-8|TRBJ1-2
ASSTSGGYT
>TRBV7-2|TRBJ1-2
ASSLEGGKDYGYT
>TRBV7-2|TRBJ1-1
ASSLVANVNTEAF
>TRBV5-1|TRBJ2-3
ASSYGGDTQY